These 19 T cell receptor beta chains were all obtained from the same sample, sequenced in a study of T cell changes during pregnancy in multiple sclerosis (dated by TCRdb to the late 2010s). The method was the immunoSEQ multiplex PCR assay. This is the immuneACCESS table as TCRdb keeps it, with only in-frame sequences that have V and J called. A part of the clones is gone; compared with another copy, unresolved V genes explain less than half, and the rest is unexplained. The sample yields about 52,000 clones; roughly 90% were counted once. The top ten hold approximately 0.15% of the sample. Material: CD4+ T cells from peripheral blood mononuclear cells, obtained after pregnancy. Receptor source: a female donor in good health, enrolled as a control in a pregnancy study.

This clone has only one observation. This sequence joins TRBV19 and TRBJ1-5; 8 bases are shared with TRBD1. The CDR3 runs 14 residues. Trimming at V came to 3 bases and at J to 8 bases, leaving 6 bases not matched to a gene. Germline loops: CDR1 LNHDA, CDR2 SQIVND (reference sequence). In nucleotides, the CDR3 is TGTGCCAGTAGTATGGGACAGGCCTGGGAGCCCCAGCATTTT. This translates into CASSMGQAWEPQHF. Full variable domain (missing parts from reference TRBV19 and TRBJ1-5): DGGITQSPKYLFRKEGQNVTLSCEQNLNHDAMYWYRQDPGQGLRLIYYSQIVNDFQKGDIAEGYSVSREKKESFPLTVTSAQKNPTAFYLCASSMGQAWEPQHFGDGTRLSIL.

The J gene is TRBJ2-3, the V gene TRBV9; 12 bases map to TRBD2. The CDR3 length is 16 residues. V trimming: 4 bases; J trimming: 5 bases; junction bases outside the gene matches: 8. Looked up from germline, CDR1 is SGDLS and CDR2 is YYNGEE. CDR3 loop: CASSPWTSGVQDTQYF. In nucleotides, the CDR3 is TGTGCCAGCAGCCCGTGGACTAGCGGGGTACAAGATACGCAGTATTTT.

This chain joins TRBV5-4 and TRBJ2-1, with D tentatively TRBD2 (6 bases). The germline V gene has CDR1 SGHNT and CDR2 YYREEE (reference sequence). Trimming left V 4 bases short and J 4 bases short, with 15 bases between. The CDR3 spans 15 residues. CDR3 sequence reads: CASSRANSGYNEQFF. The CDR3 coding sequence is TGTGCCAGCAGCCGAGCCAATAGCGGTTACAATGAGCAGTTCTTC. Full variable domain (missing parts from reference TRBV5-4 and TRBJ2-1): ETGVTQSPTHLIKTRGQQVTLRCSSQSGHNTVSWYQQALGQGPQFIFQYYREEENGRGNFPPRFSGLQFPNYSSELNVNALELDDSALYLCASSRANSGYNEQFFGPGTRLTVL.

The rearrangement links TRBV7-2 to TRBJ1-2, with TRBD1 as a possible D gene (5 bases). Trimming removed 5 bases from V and 3 bases from J, with 13 bases in between. Per the germline V gene, CDR1 is SGHTA and CDR2 is FQGNSA. The CDR3 sequence is 14 residues long. The DNA for the CDR3 is TGTGCCAGCAGCCCTAGTGGGGCGGACTATGGCTACACCTTC. Amino acids: CASSPSGADYGYTF. The full variable domain, completed using reference TRBV7-2 and TRBJ1-2, is GAGVSQSPSNKVTEKGKDVELRCDPISGHTALYWYRQSLGQGLEFLIYFQGNSAPDKSGLPSDRFSAERTGGSVSTLTIQRTQQEDSAVYLCASSPSGADYGYTFGSGTRLTVV.

This sequence joins TRBV4-2 and TRBJ1-5, with D maybe TRBD1 (6 bases). This CDR3 region has 15 residues. Germline CDR1 reads LGHNA; CDR2 reads YNFKEQ. V shed 0 bases and J shed 3 bases, with 9 bases lying between them. The CDR3 spells CASSQERTDNQPQHF. The CDR3 nucleotides read TGTGCCAGCAGCCAAGAAAGGACAGACAATCAGCCCCAGCATTTT.

The rearrangement links TRBV15 to TRBJ1-4, with D possibly TRBD1 on 5 matching bases. Per the germline V gene, CDR1 is LNHNV and CDR2 is YYDKDF (reference sequence). This CDR3 has 14 residues. V was shortened by 1 base and J by 8 bases, with 11 bases between the two germline ends. The DNA of the CDR3 is TGTGCCACCAGCAGAGCCGGGGGAGGAGAAAAACTGTTTTTT. Amino acids: CATSRAGGGEKLFF.

The chain carries TRBV7-9 and TRBJ2-1; 8 positions agree with TRBD1. The germline gives CDR1 SEHNR, CDR2 FQNEAQ (reference sequence). The CDR3 covers 15 residues. Unmatched junction bases numbered 10, after V lost 5 bases and J lost 7 bases. The CDR3 region is CASSPWTGTGNEQFF. CDR3 nucleotide sequence: TGTGCCAGCAGCCCATGGACAGGGACGGGGAATGAGCAGTTCTTC. The full variable domain, in which reference TRBV7-9 and TRBJ2-1 provide the parts outside the CDR3, is DTGVSQNPRHKITKRGQNVTFRCDPISEHNRLYWYRQTLGQGPEFLTYFQNEAQLEKSRLLSDRFSAERPKGSFSTLEIQRTEQGDSAMYLCASSPWTGTGNEQFFGPGTRLTVL.

The J gene is TRBJ1-5, the V gene TRBV14, with a possible D match to TRBD1 (5 bases). Germline V gene sequence: CDR1 SGHDN, CDR2 FVKESK. The V end lost 1 base, the J end lost 8 bases, and 9 bases lay between the germline ends. The CDR3 length is 13 residues. The CDR3 bases are TGTGCCAGCAGCCAAGGGACAAGAGAGCCCCAGCATTTT. Protein sequence: CASSQGTREPQHF.

The V and J genes are TRBV10-3 and TRBJ1-2; possibly TRBD1 for D (5 bases). The CDR3 totals 13 residues. V was clipped by 0 bases and J by 8 bases, with 10 bases between them. Germline loops: CDR1 ENHRY, CDR2 SYGVKD. The CDR3 region has the DNA TGTGCCATCAGTGAGTCGAGTCCAGGGGGCTACACCTTC. As protein: CAISESSPGGYTF.

The chain recombines TRBV9 with TRBJ2-3; 7 nucleotides line up with TRBD2. The CDR3 loop spans 14 amino acids. Germline V gene data show CDR1 as SGDLS and CDR2 as YYNGEE. The ends lost 3 bases at V and 1 base at J; junction bases unmatched: 2. The chain's CDR3 is CASSGGGGTDTQYF. The CDR3 DNA reads as TGTGCCAGCAGCGGGGGGGGAGGCACAGATACGCAGTATTTT. The full variable domain, in which reference TRBV9 and TRBJ2-3 provide the parts outside the CDR3, is DSGVTQTPKHLITATGQRVTLRCSPRSGDLSVYWYQQSLDQGLQFLIQYYNGEERAKGNILERFSAQQFPDLHSELNLSSLELGDSALYFCASSGGGGTDTQYFGPGTRLTVL.

The J gene is TRBJ1-6, the V gene TRBV5-4, with 7 nucleotides matching TRBD1. This CDR3 has 15 residues. With 1 base clipped from V and 6 bases from J, the junction kept 4 bases outside the gene matches. Germline CDR1 is SGHNT and CDR2 is YYREEE (reference sequence). In DNA form, the CDR3 reads TGTGCCAGCAGCTTGCGGGACAGCCCTAATTCACCCCTCCACTTT. It codes for CASSLRDSPNSPLHF.

The V gene is TRBV6-5, the J gene TRBJ2-7, with TRBD1 matching over 7 bases. V lost 2 bases to trimming and J lost 2 bases; unmatched junction nucleotides: 6. This CDR3 has 15 residues. Per the germline V gene, CDR1 is MNHEY and CDR2 is SVGAGI. The CDR3 region is CASSYVDRAAYEQYF. CDR3 sequence (DNA): TGTGCCAGCAGTTACGTCGACAGGGCGGCCTACGAGCAGTACTTC.

This clone was recorded once. The chain employs TRBV5-1 and TRBJ2-2, with 10 bases matching TRBD1. The CDR3 runs to 15 residues. Germline V lookup: CDR1 SGHRS, CDR2 YFSETQ. V dropped 4 bases and J dropped 6; count of bases not matched to a gene: 6. CDR3 in amino acids: CASSPGQGRPGELFF. For the CDR3, the DNA is TGCGCCAGCAGCCCGGGACAGGGGCGGCCCGGGGAGCTGTTTTTT.

This clone was detected a few times. The gene calls are TRBV5-6 and TRBJ1-1, with D maybe TRBD1 (6 bases). The germline CDR1 and CDR2 sequences are SGHDT and YYEEEE. This CDR3 contains 13 residues. V gave up 7 bases and J gave up 3 bases, with 13 bases separating them. CDR3 in amino acids: CASSRGGDTEAFF. The CDR3 DNA reads as TGTGCCAGCTCTCGAGGGGGAGACACTGAAGCTTTCTTT. The full variable domain, completed using reference TRBV5-6 and TRBJ1-1, is DAGVTQSPTHLIKTRGQQVTLRCSPKSGHDTVSWYQQALGQGPQFIFQYYEEEERQRGNFPDRFSGHQFPNYSSELNVNALLLGDSALYLCASSRGGDTEAFFGQGTRLTVV.

V gene TRBV19 combines with J gene TRBJ1-6, with TRBD1 as a possible D gene (6 bases). The CDR3 length is 16 residues. Trimming took 5 bases from V and 0 from J, leaving 11 bases between them. Germline V CDR1 and CDR2: LNHDA, SQIVND (reference sequence). The CDR3 DNA reads as TGTGCCAGTAGTCCCAGACAGGCCTCCTATAATTCACCCCTCCACTTT. This translates into CASSPRQASYNSPLHF.

A note on this clone: This same CDR3 is encoded by further DNA sequences in the sample. CDR3 residues: CASSPGQGDYGYTF. The CDR3 DNA follows: TGTGCCAGCAGCCCAGGACAGGGTGACTATGGCTACACCTTC. The chain combines TRBV9 with TRBJ1-2; TRBD1 aligns across 8 bases. V was clipped by 4 bases and J by 3 bases; unmatched bases: 5. Germline V gene lookup returns CDR1 SGDLS and CDR2 YYNGEE. The CDR3 has 14 amino acids.

The V call is TRBV27, the J call TRBJ2-5; no definite D call. The germline CDR1 and CDR2 sequences are MNHEY and SMNVEV (reference sequence). This CDR3 is built from 16 residues. V shed 6 bases and J shed 5 bases, with 22 bases lying between them. CDR3 DNA sequence: TGTGCCAGCAGCCCTAACCGGCAGCCGGGTGTGGAGACCCAGTACTTC. It specifies CASSPNRQPGVETQYF.

The chain has TRBV6-6 and TRBJ1-1; D call uncertain. Trimming left V 4 bases short and J 6 bases short, with 6 bases between. This CDR3 region has 11 residues. Germline CDR1 is MNHNY and CDR2 is SVGAGI (reference sequence). CDR3 sequence: CASSSIPEAFF. Here the CDR3 DNA reads TGTGCCAGCAGTTCCATTCCTGAAGCTTTCTTT.

V gene TRBV11-3 combines with J gene TRBJ1-2, with 7 bases lining up with TRBD1. V lost 5 bases and J lost 8; bases outside the gene matches: 5. Looked up from germline, CDR1 is SGHNT and CDR2 is YENEEA. The CDR3 runs 12 residues. The chain's CDR3 is CASSITGEGYTF. In DNA, the CDR3 is TGTGCCAGCAGCATTACAGGGGAAGGCTACACCTTC. The whole variable domain, remainder taken from reference TRBV11-3 and TRBJ1-2, is EAGVVQSPRYKIIEKKQPVAFWCNPISGHNTLYWYLQNLGQGPELLIRYENEEAVDDSQLPKDRFSAERLKGVDSTLKIQPAELGDSAVYLCASSITGEGYTFGSGTRLTVV.